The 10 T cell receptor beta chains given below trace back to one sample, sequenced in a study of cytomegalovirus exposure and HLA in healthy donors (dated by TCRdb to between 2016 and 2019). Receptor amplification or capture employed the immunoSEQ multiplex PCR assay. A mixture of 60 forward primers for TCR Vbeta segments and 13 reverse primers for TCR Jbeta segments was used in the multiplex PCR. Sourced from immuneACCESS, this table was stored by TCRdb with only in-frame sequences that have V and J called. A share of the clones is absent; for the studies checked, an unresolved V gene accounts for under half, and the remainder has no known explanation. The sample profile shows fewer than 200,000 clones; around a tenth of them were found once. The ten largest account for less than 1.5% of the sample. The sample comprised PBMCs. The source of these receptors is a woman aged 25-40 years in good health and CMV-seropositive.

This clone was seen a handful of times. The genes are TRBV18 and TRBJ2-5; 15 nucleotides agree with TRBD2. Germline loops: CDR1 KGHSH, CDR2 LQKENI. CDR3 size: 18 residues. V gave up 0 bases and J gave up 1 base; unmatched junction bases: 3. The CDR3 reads CASSPPGTSGRSQETQYF. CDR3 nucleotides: TGTGCCAGCTCACCACCCGGGACTAGCGGGAGGTCCCAAGAGACCCAGTACTTC.

The CDR3 nucleotides read TGTGCCAGCAGTTATTACAGGGGAACGCGCAATCAGCCCCAGCATTTT. Translated: CASSYYRGTRNQPQHF. V gene TRBV6-5 combines with J gene TRBJ1-5; 7 bases match TRBD1. CDR1 MNHEY and CDR2 SVGAGI come from the germline V gene. V gave up 3 bases and J gave up 2 bases; unmatched junction bases: 7. The CDR3 sequence is 16 residues long.

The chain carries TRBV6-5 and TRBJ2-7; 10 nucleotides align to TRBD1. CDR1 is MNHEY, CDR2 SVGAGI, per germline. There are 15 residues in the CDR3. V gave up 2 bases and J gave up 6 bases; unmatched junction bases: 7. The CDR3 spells CASSYRDRGLPEQYF. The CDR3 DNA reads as TGTGCCAGCAGTTACAGGGACAGGGGCCTTCCCGAGCAGTACTTC.

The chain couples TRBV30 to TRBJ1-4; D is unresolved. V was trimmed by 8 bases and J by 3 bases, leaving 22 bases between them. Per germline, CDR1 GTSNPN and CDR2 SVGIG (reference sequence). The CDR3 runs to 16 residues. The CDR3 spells CAANSWVGEANEKLFF. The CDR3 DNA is TGTGCCGCCAACTCTTGGGTGGGCGAAGCTAATGAAAAACTGTTTTTT.

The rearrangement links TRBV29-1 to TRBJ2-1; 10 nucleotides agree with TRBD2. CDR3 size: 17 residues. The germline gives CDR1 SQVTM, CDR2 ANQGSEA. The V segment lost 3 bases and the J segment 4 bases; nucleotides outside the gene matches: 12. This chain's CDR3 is CSVEGLAGGIPYNEQFF. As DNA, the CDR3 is TGCAGCGTTGAGGGGTTAGCGGGAGGCATCCCATACAATGAGCAGTTCTTC.

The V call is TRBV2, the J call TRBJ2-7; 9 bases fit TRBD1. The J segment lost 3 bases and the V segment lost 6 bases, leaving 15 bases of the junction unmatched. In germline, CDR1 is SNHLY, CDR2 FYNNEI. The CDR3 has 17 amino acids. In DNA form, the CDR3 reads TGTGCCAGCAGGGGAACAGGGGGCCCAACACTTTTCTACGAGCAGTACTTC. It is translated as CASRGTGGPTLFYEQYF.

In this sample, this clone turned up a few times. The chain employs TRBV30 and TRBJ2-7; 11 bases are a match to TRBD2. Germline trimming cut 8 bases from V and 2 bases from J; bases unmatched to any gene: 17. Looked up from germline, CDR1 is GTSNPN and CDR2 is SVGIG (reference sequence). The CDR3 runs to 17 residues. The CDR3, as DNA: TGTGCCGGGGCCCGTGGGACTAGCGGTATCGCACCCTACGAGCAGTACTTC. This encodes CAGARGTSGIAPYEQYF.

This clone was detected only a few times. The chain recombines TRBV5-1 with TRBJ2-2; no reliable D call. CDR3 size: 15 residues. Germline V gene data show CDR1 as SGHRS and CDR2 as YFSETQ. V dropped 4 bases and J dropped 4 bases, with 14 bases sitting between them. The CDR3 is CASSNSPQGTGELFF. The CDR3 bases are TGCGCCAGCAGCAATAGCCCTCAAGGCACCGGGGAGCTGTTTTTT.

In DNA form, the CDR3 reads TGTGCCAGCAATCCGGGGAACGGGGAGCTGTTTTTT. Amino acids: CASNPGNGELFF. The chain couples TRBV6-5 to TRBJ2-2, with TRBD2 as a possible D gene (5 bases). Germline lookup yields CDR1 MNHEY and CDR2 SVGAGI. The V gene lost 7 bases and the J gene lost 7 bases, with 10 bases spanning the gap. The CDR3 runs 12 residues.

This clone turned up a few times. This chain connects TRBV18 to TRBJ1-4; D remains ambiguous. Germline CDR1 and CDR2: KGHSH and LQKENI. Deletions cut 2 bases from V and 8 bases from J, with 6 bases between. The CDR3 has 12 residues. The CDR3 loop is CASSPEGEKLFF. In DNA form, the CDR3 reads TGTGCCAGCTCACCAGAGGGCGAAAAACTGTTTTTT.